The 2 T cell receptor beta chains below all came from one sample that was sequenced in a study of T cells in women clearing cervical HPV infection. This table comes from immunoSEQ multiplex PCR, and its TCRdb copy is limited to in-frame clones, with some not included. The table lists tens of thousands of clones. Sequencing input: blood buffy coat. The receptors come from a woman aged 18-70 years with a cervical HPV16 infection that either progressed to CIN3+ or cleared (not recorded which).

CDR3 amino acids: CASSPTSGYQETQYF. The DNA read from the CDR3 is TGTGCCAGCAGCCCGACTAGCGGGTACCAAGAGACC. The rearrangement uses TRBV4-2 and TRBJ2-5; 10 bases match TRBD2. The observed sequence ends 3 residues before the CDR3 terminus, with the missing tail filled in from the germline J gene. Germline CDR1 LGHNA, CDR2 YNFKEQ. The CDR3 contains 15 residues. The V gene end was trimmed by 4 bases and the J gene end by 0 bases; junction bases not matched to a gene: 2.

Comment on this clone: The read finishes 3 residues shy of the CDR3 end, and the germline J gene is used to complete it. The V call is TRBV29-1, the J call TRBJ1-2, with TRBD1 identical over 9 bases. This CDR3 has 15 residues. Germline V gene sequence: CDR1 SQVTM, CDR2 ANQGSEA. V trimming: 4 bases; J trimming: 6 bases; junction bases outside the gene matches: 12. The CDR3: CSVGVWDREVHGYTF. Partial CDR3 DNA: TGCAGCGTTGGAGTCTGGGACAGGGAGGTTCATGGC.